The 29 T cell receptor beta chains listed next were all sequenced from one sample in a study of read filtering for tumor transcriptome and immune sequencing. Molecular barcoded adaptors covering alpha/delta and beta/gamma chains were used on roughly 400 ng RNA. TCRdb itself ran the reads through MiXCR, one entry per CDR3 protein. The data contain more than 55,000 distinct CDR3 sequences, under 25% of them seen just once; the ten biggest clones take up about a sixth. Sample: a population of CD138-negative cells sorted from bone marrow. These receptors came from a donor aged 40 or over with multiple myeloma.

This clonotype was observed many times. The V and J genes are TRBV18 and TRBJ2-1, with D tentatively TRBD2 (5 bases). Germline CDR1 is KGHSH and CDR2 is LQKENI. The V end lost 6 bases, the J end lost 6 bases, and 18 bases lay between the germline ends. This CDR3 region has 15 residues. CDR3 loop: CASSVFSGKGNEQFF. CDR3 nucleotides: TGTGCCAGCTCCGTCTTTTCGGGAAAGGGCAATGAGCAGTTCTTC.

This clonotype was picked up many times. The chain employs TRBV29-1 and TRBJ2-2, with D hard to call. Trimming left V 5 bases short and J 1 base short, with 5 bases between. The CDR3 covers 12 residues. CDR1 is SQVTM and CDR2 is ANQGSEA in the germline V gene. The CDR3: CSVSENTGELFF. Written as DNA, the CDR3 is TGCAGCGTTTCGGAGAACACCGGGGAGCTGTTTTTT.

This chain links TRBV14 with TRBJ2-3, with D possibly TRBD1 on 5 matching bases. V was pared by 2 bases and J by 2 bases, with 17 bases between. Germline V gene sequence: CDR1 SGHDN, CDR2 FVKESK. There are 17 residues in the CDR3. The CDR3 here is CASSQQKTVRYTDTQYF. Written as DNA, the CDR3 is TGTGCCAGCAGCCAACAAAAGACAGTTCGGTACACAGATACGCAGTATTTT. Full variable domain (outside the CDR3, taken from reference TRBV14 and TRBJ2-3): EAGVTQFPSHSVIEKGQTVTLRCDPISGHDNLYWYRRVMGKEIKFLLHFVKESKQDESGMPNNRFLAERTGGTYSTLKVQPAELEDSGVYFCASSQQKTVRYTDTQYFGPGTRLTVL.

This clonotype has ten or more counts. The V gene is TRBV29-1, the J gene TRBJ2-1; tentative D call: TRBD2 (5 bases). Per germline, CDR1 SQVTM and CDR2 ANQGSEA. V was cut by 4 bases and J by 4 bases, with 8 bases left in between. The CDR3 runs 12 residues. The CDR3 DNA is TGCAGCGTTGGCCGGGGTTACAATGAGCAGTTCTTC. Its protein is CSVGRGYNEQFF.

This clonotype was recorded many times. This chain links TRBV4-2 with TRBJ2-7; 7 positions agree with TRBD1. After removal of 1 base from V and 0 bases from J, the junction contained 6 bases not matched to a gene. CDR3 size: 16 residues. Looked up from germline, CDR1 is LGHNA and CDR2 is YNFKEQ. CDR3 in amino acids: CASSQVLDRSSYEQYF. The CDR3 coding sequence is TGTGCCAGCAGCCAAGTATTGGACAGGAGCTCCTACGAGCAGTACTTC.

There are many counts of this clonotype. This sequence joins TRBV29-1 and TRBJ2-7, with 9 bases fitting TRBD1. CDR1 and CDR2 (germline): SQVTM, ANQGSEA. The junction had 3 bases not matched to a gene; V was cut back by 8 bases and J by 4 bases. This CDR3 has 11 amino acids. DNA for the CDR3: TGCAGCAGCGGGACAGGGTACGAGCAGTACTTC. Translation: CSSGTGYEQYF.

This clonotype was seen many times. The genes are TRBV7-9 and TRBJ2-5; no clear D. V was shortened by 8 bases and J by 1 base, with 8 bases between the two germline ends. CDR3 length: 12 residues. Germline lookup yields CDR1 SEHNR and CDR2 FQNEAQ (reference sequence). The CDR3 bases are TGTGCCAGCGCGAGAGTCCAAGAGACCCAGTACTTC. Residues: CASARVQETQYF.

To note about this clonotype: A much larger clone lies one base from this, so it may be a read error. J is TRBJ1-6 and V is TRBV5-1; the D is unclear. The CDR3 loop spans 13 amino acids. Germline CDR1 SGHRS, CDR2 YFSETQ. Here the CDR3 reads CTSSLASLSPLHF. Here the CDR3 DNA reads TGCACCAGCAGCTTGGCCAGCCTTTCACCCCTCCACTTT. Looking up the rest from reference TRBV5-1 and TRBJ1-6 gives the full variable domain: KAGVTQTPRYLIKTRGQQVTLSCSPISGHRSVSWYQQTPGQGLQFLFEYFSETQRNKGNFPGRFSGRQFSNSRSEMNVSTLELGDSALYLCTSSLASLSPLHFGNGTRLTVT.

Points on this clonotype: One end of the junction fails to match germline, which may point to a read error. The CDR3 DNA reads TGCAGTGCTAGCCCTACAGGGGGCTTTCTCATTAGAAATGAGCAGCTATTC. It codes for CSASPTGGFLIRNEQLF. V and J are TRBV20-1 and TRBJ2-1, with 9 nucleotides matching TRBD1. Germline-derived CDR1 and CDR2 are DFQATT and SNEGSKA (reference sequence). The CDR3 runs to 17 residues.

The rearrangement uses TRBV21-1 and TRBJ2-4; no DNA check was done on the table's D call, TRBD1. TRBV21-1 counts as a pseudogene. The CDR3 loop spans 19 amino acids. The CDR3 sequence is CASSKGSLRETRAKNIQYF. CDR3 nucleotide sequence: TGTGCCAGCAGCAAAGGCAGTCTCCGGGAAACAAGGGCCAAAAACATTCAGTACTTC.

This clonotype was seen repeatedly, ten times or more. This chain connects TRBV10-2 to TRBJ1-1, with D maybe TRBD1 (6 bases). Per germline, CDR1 WSHSY and CDR2 SAAADI. Trimming removed 0 bases from V and 4 bases from J, with 18 bases in between. CDR3 length: 17 residues. The CDR3 DNA follows: TGCGCCAGCAGTGAGTCGTATGGACGGACAGCAAGCACTGAAGCTTTCTTT. Translated, it gives CASSESYGRTASTEAFF.

By frequency in the sample, this clonotype is medium-sized. The V gene is TRBV28, the J gene TRBJ2-3, with D uncertain. Germline V gives CDR1 MDHEN, CDR2 SYDVKM. CDR3 size: 14 residues. Between the trimmed V and J ends, which lost 5 bases and 5 bases, there was a span of 14 bases. The CDR3 is CASSRGREVDTQYF. In DNA form, the CDR3 reads TGTGCCAGCAGTCGCGGCCGCGAAGTAGATACGCAGTATTTT.

The table lists this clonotype with a few counts. This chain links TRBV18 with TRBJ2-1, with TRBD2 matching over 14 bases. The germline V gene encodes CDR1 KGHSH and CDR2 LQKENI. The CDR3 is made up of 16 amino acids. V shed 3 bases and J 7 bases; nucleotides not matched to a gene: 5. This CDR3 reads CASSPSGLAGENEQFF. As DNA, the CDR3 is TGTGCCAGCTCACCCTCGGGACTAGCGGGAGAGAATGAGCAGTTCTTC. Filled out from reference TRBV18 and TRBJ2-1, the complete variable domain reads NAGVMQNPRHLVRRRGQEARLRCSPMKGHSHVYWYRQLPEEGLKFMVYLQKENIIDESGMPKERFSAEFPKEGPSILRIQQVVRGDSAAYFCASSPSGLAGENEQFFGPGTRLTVL.

This clonotype was seen repeatedly, ten times or more. This chain joins TRBV12-3 or TRBV12-4 and TRBJ1-4; D not resolved. CDR3 length equals 13 residues. V lost 8 bases to trimming and J lost 7 bases, with 14 bases between them. The CDR3 sequence: CASRTPGVEKLFF. CDR3 sequence (DNA): TGTGCCAGCCGGACGCCGGGAGTTGAAAAACTGTTTTTT.

This clonotype was detected a few times. The junction departs from the called germline gene at one end, perhaps through a read error. The CDR3, as DNA: TGTGCCAGCGCCGGGAACCAAGAGACCCATTACTTC. It is translated as CASAGNQETHYF. The chain is built from TRBV19 and TRBJ2-5; possibly TRBD2 for D (5 bases). CDR1 is LNHDA and CDR2 is SQIVND in the germline V gene (reference sequence). CDR3 length: 12 residues.

This clonotype has more than one count but fewer than ten. The chain has TRBV20-1 and TRBJ2-5; 7 nucleotides agree with TRBD2. The CDR3 sequence is 13 residues long. Losses at the gene ends were 6 bases for V and 4 bases for J; bases not matched to a gene: 8. Germline V gene lookup returns CDR1 DFQATT and CDR2 SNEGSKA (reference sequence). DNA of the CDR3: TGCAGTGCCCCCGCCGGGACTATAGAGACCCAGTACTTC. Its protein is CSAPAGTIETQYF.

The table lists this clonotype with many counts. The V gene is TRBV30, the J gene TRBJ1-4; 10 bases line up with TRBD1. Germline values: CDR1 GTSNPN, CDR2 SVGIG (reference sequence). This CDR3 has 14 amino acids. V lost 5 bases to trimming and J lost 7 bases; unmatched junction nucleotides: 7. The chain's CDR3 is CAWLRQGASEKLFF. The CDR3, as DNA: TGTGCCTGGCTACGACAGGGGGCGAGTGAAAAACTGTTTTTT.

Regarding this clonotype: This CDR3 is missing its conserved last phenylalanine or tryptophan, likely due to a read error. The chain couples TRBV25-1 to TRBJ2-1; possibly TRBD1 for D (6 bases). The CDR3 covers 15 residues. Trimming took off 4 bases at V and 2 bases at J, with 12 bases between the two ends. CDR1 and CDR2 from the germline V gene are MGHDK and SYGVNS. The CDR3 nucleotides are TGTGCCAGCAGTGCAAACCGGGACACCTACAATGAGCAGTTCCTC. Amino acid sequence: CASSANRDTYNEQFL.

Remarks on this clonotype: One base away lies a much larger clone, so this may be a sequencing read error. V is TRBV18 and J is TRBJ1-1, with 9 bases matching TRBD1. The CDR3 runs to 15 residues. Germline V gene sequence: CDR1 KGHSH, CDR2 LQKENI. The CDR3 nucleotides read TGTGCCCGCTCACCGGGACAGGGCTCGTACACTGAAGCTTTCTTT. As protein: CARSPGQGSYTEAFF.

In its sample, this clonotype was seen many times. This chain links TRBV6-1 with TRBJ2-3; 8 nucleotides match TRBD2. Unmatched junction bases numbered 11, after V lost 5 bases and J lost 4 bases. CDR1 is MNHNS, CDR2 SASEGT, per germline. This CDR3 has 16 residues. The CDR3: CASSSLPGGHPDTQYF. CDR3 sequence (DNA): TGTGCCAGCAGTTCCCTTCCGGGGGGGCACCCAGATACGCAGTATTTT.

The V and J genes are TRBV5-4 and TRBJ2-1; 7 bases match TRBD1. V lost 2 bases to trimming and J lost 7 bases; unmatched junction nucleotides: 9. In germline, CDR1 is SGHNT, CDR2 YYREEE (reference sequence). The CDR3 is made up of 15 amino acids. The CDR3 sequence is CASSFRRGQRNEQFF. In DNA form, the CDR3 reads TGTGCCAGCAGCTTCCGCAGGGGACAGAGGAATGAGCAGTTCTTC. Full variable domain (remainder filled in from reference TRBV5-4 and TRBJ2-1): ETGVTQSPTHLIKTRGQQVTLRCSSQSGHNTVSWYQQALGQGPQFIFQYYREEENGRGNFPPRFSGLQFPNYSSELNVNALELDDSALYLCASSFRRGQRNEQFFGPGTRLTVL.

CDR3 sequence: CASTGTGESNQPQHF. As DNA, the CDR3 is TGTGCCAGCACCGGGACAGGGGAAAGCAATCAGCCCCAGCATTTT. The chain links TRBV12-3 or TRBV12-4 to TRBJ1-5; 10 nucleotides match TRBD1. V was clipped by 7 bases and J by 1 base; unmatched bases: 4. This CDR3 spans 15 amino acids.

This clonotype has at least ten counts. The chain couples TRBV3-1 to TRBJ2-3; D gene uncertain. Germline CDR1 and CDR2: LGHDT and YNNKEL (reference sequence). Trimming took off 3 bases at V and 4 bases at J, with 5 bases between the two ends. The CDR3 totals 12 residues. CDR3 nucleotides: TGTGCCAGCAGCCAGCGGTCAGATACGCAGTATTTT. Its translation is CASSQRSDTQYF.

The chain couples TRBV6-1 to TRBJ2-3; D is perhaps TRBD1 or TRBD2 (6 bases each). Trimming pared 5 bases from V and 5 bases from J, leaving 17 bases between. CDR3 size: 15 residues. CDR1 and CDR2 (germline): MNHNS, SASEGT. CDR3 DNA sequence: TGTGCCAGCAGTTTCGATGGGGGGCAGGTAGATACGCAGTATTTT. Encoded protein: CASSFDGGQVDTQYF.

There are many counts of this clonotype. V and J are TRBV12-3 or TRBV12-4 and TRBJ2-2; 8 bases agree with TRBD1. V lost 5 bases to trimming and J lost 0 bases; unmatched junction nucleotides: 5. The CDR3 is made up of 16 amino acids. The CDR3 protein is CASSPRTGSNTGELFF. CDR3 bases: TGTGCCAGCAGTCCGAGGACAGGGTCGAACACCGGGGAGCTGTTTTTT.

This clonotype was detected ten times or more. V is TRBV20-1 and J is TRBJ1-6; tentative D call: TRBD1 (5 bases). CDR1 DFQATT and CDR2 SNEGSKA come from the germline V gene (reference sequence). This CDR3 has 13 amino acids. V was pared by 5 bases and J by 7 bases, with 12 bases between. The CDR3 nucleotides read TGCAGTGCTTACCATGGGGGGAATTCACCCCTCCACTTT. Protein sequence: CSAYHGGNSPLHF.

This clonotype was counted ten times or more. At one of its ends the junction is not consistent with the germline gene, which may arise from a read error. This sequence joins TRBV28 and TRBJ2-6; either TRBD1 or TRBD2 may fit D (5 bases each). The germline V gene has CDR1 MDHEN and CDR2 SYDVKM. CDR3 length: 16 amino acids. CDR3 sequence reads: CASRQRQLSGANALTF. In nucleotides, the CDR3 is TGTGCCAGCAGACAAAGACAGCTCTCCGGGGCCAACGCCCTGACTTTC.

This clonotype was recorded many times. The chain recombines TRBV19 with TRBJ2-7, with D perhaps TRBD1 (6 bases). Germline values: CDR1 LNHDA, CDR2 SQIVND (reference sequence). V was pared by 5 bases and J by 2 bases, with 16 bases between. CDR3 size: 15 residues. The CDR3 region has the DNA TGTGCCAGTAGTCGTTCTGGACAGCGCGCCTACGAGCAGTACTTC. Protein sequence: CASSRSGQRAYEQYF.

This clonotype was detected only a few times. This chain uses TRBV25-1 with TRBJ1-5, with D hard to call. V shed 0 bases and J shed 9 bases, with 12 bases lying between them. The CDR3 contains 14 residues. Germline CDR1 reads MGHDK; CDR2 reads SYGVNS. The CDR3 DNA sequence: TGTGCCAGCAGTGAATATGAGGAGTTCGGGCCCCAGCATTTT. It is translated as CASSEYEEFGPQHF.